This TCR beta chain was obtained from a study of cytomegalovirus exposure and HLA in healthy donors. The study, taken as a whole, reports: Analysis was carried out at a later point, and it linked a missense DCLRE1C variant to TCR beta V- and J-gene trimming.

CDR1 is MDHEN and CDR2 is SYDVKM in the germline V gene. With V trimmed by 4 bases and J by 5 bases, 5 bases remained unmatched. The CDR3 is 14 amino acids. Remarks on this clone: Its antigen is undetermined.

Donors sampled were nominally healthy, though unrecorded immune exposures were likely. This PCR relied on a set of 60 Vbeta primers and 13 Jbeta primers. The assay was immunoSEQ multiplex PCR, and TCRdb's table has in-frame clones only and misses some. Among roughly 190,000 clones, 87% were seen once, and the ten largest hold around 0.98%. The chain has TRBV28 and TRBJ2-7; 10 positions agree with TRBD1. The sequenced sample consisted of PBMCs. This TCR derives from a boy younger than 10 in good health and CMV-seronegative. CDR3 amino acids: CASSSGTGEDEQYF. For the CDR3, the DNA is TGTGCCAGCAGTTCCGGGACAGGGGAAGACGAGCAGTACTTC.